This T cell receptor beta chain comes out of a study of T cells in Graves' hyperthyroidism and ophthalmopathy. Study findings and constraints: The model made its ophthalmopathy prediction, and onset followed a median roughly six months later.

RNA transcripts served as the template for amplifying TCR beta CDR3 regions. Initially, a first-round RT-PCR of the TCR CDR3 employed the HTBI primer set. Each CDR3 protein gets one entry after TCRdb re-called the multiplex PCR reads with MiXCR. The sample has fewer than 900,000 distinct CDR3 sequences; less than 20% are singletons. The authors took PBMCs from over 8.5 ml fresh peripheral blood. The sample holds many counts of this clonotype. The antigen remains unidentified. The CDR3 is made up of 13 amino acids. V lost 3 bases, J lost 1 base, and 10 bases lay in between. Germline V lookup: CDR1 GTSNPN, CDR2 SVGIG (reference sequence).

The chain employs TRBV30 and TRBJ2-7; D remains ambiguous. This receptor was identified in a man between 18 and 35 years old with Graves' hyperthyroidism. The specimen sequenced was blood. CDR3 protein: CAWSGSHSYEQYF. CDR3 nucleotides: TGTGCCTGGAGCGGATCTCATTCCTACGAGCAGTACTTC.